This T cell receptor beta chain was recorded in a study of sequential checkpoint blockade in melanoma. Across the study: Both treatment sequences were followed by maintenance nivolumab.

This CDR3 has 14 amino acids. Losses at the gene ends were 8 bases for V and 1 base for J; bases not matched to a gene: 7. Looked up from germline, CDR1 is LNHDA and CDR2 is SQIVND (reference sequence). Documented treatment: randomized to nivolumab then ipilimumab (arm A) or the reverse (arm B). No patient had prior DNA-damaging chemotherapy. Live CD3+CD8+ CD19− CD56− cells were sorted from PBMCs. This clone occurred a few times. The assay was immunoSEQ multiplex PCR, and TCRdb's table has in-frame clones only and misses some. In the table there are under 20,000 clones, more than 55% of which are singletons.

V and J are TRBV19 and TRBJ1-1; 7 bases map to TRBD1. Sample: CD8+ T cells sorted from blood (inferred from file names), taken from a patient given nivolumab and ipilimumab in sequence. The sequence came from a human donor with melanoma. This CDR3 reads CASAWDSQNTEAFF. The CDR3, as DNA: TGTGCCAGTGCCTGGGACAGTCAGAACACTGAAGCTTTCTTT.